The entry below gives a single T cell receptor (beta chain) sequence along with its context. A second PCR, run for roughly 7 to 12 cycles, used a sample-barcoded 5' primer plus a J-beta primer mix. TCRdb re-called the 5' RACE reads with MiXCR, one entry per CDR3 protein. Here the sample spans hundreds of thousands of distinct CDR3 sequences, approximately 30% being singletons. The source of the sample is a study of blood T cells in healthy people across ages. The CDR3 has 14 amino acids. CDR1 is KGHSH and CDR2 is LQKENI in the germline V gene. After removal of 4 bases from V and 3 bases from J, the junction contained 4 bases not matched to a gene.

This chain uses TRBV18 with TRBJ1-1; 8 bases align to TRBD1. Sample: blood. The origin of this receptor is a woman older than 75 in good health. CDR3 sequence (DNA): TGTGCCAGCTCACGCAGGGGGCAGGACACTGAAGCTTTCTTT. Protein product: CASSRRGQDTEAFF.